The sequence of this T cell receptor beta chain was determined in a study of T cells in Graves' hyperthyroidism and ophthalmopathy. Amplified TCR beta CDR3 regions derived from RNA transcripts. The study used the HTBI primer set for a first-round RT-PCR of the TCR CDR3. One entry per CDR3 protein, called by TCRdb with MiXCR from the multiplex PCR reads. There are under 400,000 distinct CDR3 sequences in the sample; roughly 17% occur only once, and approximately 35% lies in the top ten. V shed 3 bases and J 4 bases; nucleotides not matched to a gene: 4. CDR1 is GTSNPN, CDR2 SVGIG, per germline (reference sequence). This CDR3 is built from 13 residues. This clonotype was recorded many times.

This chain joins TRBV30 and TRBJ1-2; 8 bases match TRBD1. The source is a young man with Graves' hyperthyroidism. What was sequenced was blood. The CDR3 DNA sequence: TGTGCCTGGAGGGCCGGGACAGGCTATGGCTACACCTTC. This encodes CAWRAGTGYGYTF.